These 3 T cell receptor beta chains came from one sample sequenced in a study of shared clonotypes between healthy human individuals. TCRdb keeps only in-frame clones here, not all; method: immunoSEQ multiplex PCR. The repertoire holds approximately 1,500,000 clones, roughly 96% seen once, with over 1% in the top ten. The sequenced material came from naive CD4+ T cells sorted from blood. The subset denotes: CD45RA+ positively selected. The receptors were gathered from a man aged 25-45 years in good health.

This sequence joins TRBV7-9 and TRBJ2-7; the D call may be TRBD1 or TRBD2 (5 bases each). The CDR3 spans 17 residues. Trimming shortened V by 5 bases and J by 2 bases, and 22 bases separated the two germline ends. Germline V gene data show CDR1 as SEHNR and CDR2 as FQNEAQ (reference sequence). The CDR3 reads CASSPPPGTPSAYEQYF. In DNA form, the CDR3 reads TGTGCCAGCAGCCCCCCGCCCGGGACCCCCTCCGCCTACGAGCAGTACTTC.

This chain connects TRBV28 to TRBJ2-2; D gene ambiguous. CDR3 size: 13 residues. The germline gives CDR1 MDHEN, CDR2 SYDVKM. V lost 3 bases and J 0 bases, leaving 2 bases between the germline ends. The CDR3 is CASSFANTGELFF. DNA of the CDR3: TGTGCCAGCAGTTTTGCGAACACCGGGGAGCTGTTTTTT.

With respect to this clone: The final CDR3 position lacks the conserved phenylalanine or tryptophan, pointing to a likely read error. It is unclear where the CDR3 begins or ends on the DNA, so no DNA is shown, and the CDR3 is as TCRdb lists it. The CDR3 is CASSIGTNRRIL. This chain links TRBV19 with TRBJ1-1; TRBD1, the D gene given by the table, was not confirmed from the DNA. The CDR3 length is 12 residues, termini included. Germline V gives CDR1 LNHDA, CDR2 SQIVND (reference sequence).